Shown below are 10 T cell receptor beta chains from a single sample sequenced in a study of T cells after yellow fever vaccination. TCRdb called the 5' RACE reads again in MiXCR, with one record for every CDR3 protein. Among over 250,000 distinct CDR3 sequences listed, over 4.5% were seen once. This material consisted of CD4+ T cells sorted from PBMCs, taken on the day of the yellow fever booster vaccination. These receptors originate from a young man who received the YFV17D yellow fever vaccine.

The chain recombines TRBV20-1 with TRBJ2-2, with a weak D call TRBD2 (6 bases). V lost 6 bases and J lost 5, with 16 bases in between. The length of the CDR3 is 14 residues. The germline CDR1 and CDR2 sequences are DFQATT and SNEGSKA (reference sequence). As DNA, the CDR3 is TGCAGTGCACCCCGGGACTGGGGGACCGGGGAGCTGTTTTTT. Its protein product is CSAPRDWGTGELFF.

This clonotype showed up just a few times. The rearrangement uses TRBV10-3 and TRBJ2-5; possibly TRBD1 for D (8 bases). Deletions cut 10 bases from V and 4 bases from J, with 16 bases between. Looked up from germline, CDR1 is ENHRY and CDR2 is SYGVKD. The CDR3 totals 13 residues. Here the CDR3 reads CATTGGGRETQYF. Written as DNA, the CDR3 is TGTGCCACCACAGGGGGGGGGCGAGAGACCCAGTACTTC.

The sample holds many counts of this clonotype. CDR3 coding DNA: TGCGCCAGCAGCCAAATAATTGGACTGGGGCGGGATGGCTACACCTTC. As protein: CASSQIIGLGRDGYTF. The chain links TRBV4-1 to TRBJ1-2, with D possibly being TRBD1 (5 bases). The CDR3 runs 16 residues. From germline, CDR1 is MGHRA and CDR2 YSYEKL. Trimming took 2 bases from V and 6 from J, leaving 19 bases between them.

The table lists this clonotype with many counts. The rearrangement joins TRBV7-2 to TRBJ1-6; no firm D call. The germline CDR1 and CDR2 sequences are SGHTA and FQGNSA. Trimming took 0 bases from V and 11 from J, leaving 8 bases between them. The CDR3 runs to 13 residues. Written as DNA, the CDR3 is TGTGCCAGCAGCTTAGCGTCCCAGGCACCCCTCCACTTT. It codes for CASSLASQAPLHF.

The gene calls are TRBV12-3 or TRBV12-4 and TRBJ2-7, with no clear D. Trimming removed 2 bases at V and 2 bases at J, with 7 bases between. The CDR3 covers 13 residues. CDR3 protein: CASSLRRAYEQYF. The CDR3 DNA is TGTGCCAGCAGTTTACGTAGGGCCTACGAGCAGTACTTC.

This clonotype was counted ten times or more. This chain uses TRBV3-1 with TRBJ1-2; possibly TRBD1 for D (5 bases). In germline, CDR1 is LGHDT, CDR2 YNNKEL (reference sequence). V dropped 4 bases and J dropped 8 bases, with 11 bases sitting between them. The CDR3 has 12 amino acids. CDR3 loop: CASSPTDRGYTF. CDR3 sequence (DNA): TGTGCCAGCAGCCCCACCGACAGAGGCTACACCTTC.

This clonotype was seen many times. The chain couples TRBV4-3 to TRBJ2-7; 7 positions match TRBD1. Germline trimming cut 2 bases from V and 6 bases from J; bases unmatched to any gene: 16. Germline CDR1 LGHNA, CDR2 YSLEER. The CDR3 covers 17 residues. Here the CDR3 reads CASSQQVPYSTGVEQYF. The CDR3 DNA reads as TGCGCCAGCAGCCAACAAGTCCCTTACTCAACAGGGGTCGAGCAGTACTTC.

At least ten counts were recorded for this clonotype. The rearrangement links TRBV12-3 or TRBV12-4 to TRBJ1-6; no clear D. The ends were cut back, 2 bases at V and 7 bases at J, with 0 bases in the middle. This CDR3 has 11 amino acids. CDR3 coding DNA: TGTGCCAGCAGTTTAAATTCACCCCTCCACTTT. Translating gives CASSLNSPLHF.

V is TRBV7-2 and J is TRBJ2-3; 9 bases map to TRBD2. In germline, CDR1 is SGHTA, CDR2 FQGNSA. The CDR3 contains 18 residues. Losses at the gene ends were 5 bases for V and 1 base for J; bases not matched to a gene: 13. DNA of the CDR3: TGTGCCAGCAGCAGAAGACTAGCGGACGGCAGGGGCACAGATACGCAGTATTTT. Its protein is CASSRRLADGRGTDTQYF.

The genes are TRBV5-1 and TRBJ2-5; 7 nucleotides line up with TRBD1. Trimming took 4 bases from V and 5 from J; bases not matched to a gene: 8. The CDR3 is 14 amino acids. CDR1 SGHRS and CDR2 YFSETQ come from the germline V gene. As DNA, the CDR3 is TGCGCCAGCAGCGAAGACAGGGCATGGGAGACCCAGTACTTC. Translated, it gives CASSEDRAWETQYF.